This entry lists 4 T cell receptor beta chains sequenced from one sample in a study of breast tumors, draining lymph nodes, adjacent tissues. TCRdb passed the multiplex PCR reads through MiXCR, listing each CDR3 protein once. The repertoire holds approximately 7,600 distinct CDR3 sequences, with over 60% as singletons. Sequenced: tumor-adjacent breast tissue. Receptors originate from a female donor with breast cancer. Some clones in this sample may be carry-over from other donors' samples.

The chain has TRBV30 and TRBJ2-1, with D tentatively TRBD2 (6 bases). V lost 0 bases, J lost 9 bases, and 21 bases lay in between. CDR3 length equals 16 residues. The germline CDR1 and CDR2 sequences are GTSNPN and SVGIG (reference sequence). This chain's CDR3 is CAWSVAKGSGRGEQFF. The DNA of the CDR3 is TGTGCCTGGAGTGTAGCGAAGGGTAGCGGTCGTGGTGAGCAGTTCTTC. Looking up the rest from reference TRBV30 and TRBJ2-1 gives the full variable domain: SQTIHQWPATLVQPVGSPLSLECTVEGTSNPNLYWYRQAAGRGLQLLFYSVGIGQISSEVPQNLSASRPQDRQFILSSKKLLLSDSGFYLCAWSVAKGSGRGEQFFGPGTRLTVL.

This chain links TRBV4-1 with TRBJ2-5; D may be TRBD1 (6 bases). The V end was cut by 1 base, the J end by 2 bases, with 14 bases between. Germline lookup yields CDR1 MGHRA and CDR2 YSYEKL. This CDR3 is 16 amino acids long. The CDR3 is CASSQVAGTHQETQYF. The CDR3, as DNA: TGCGCCAGCAGCCAAGTCGCCGGGACACATCAAGAGACCCAGTACTTC.

This clonotype is medium-sized in the sample. The rearrangement links TRBV4-1 to TRBJ2-5, with D perhaps matching TRBD1 (6 bases). The CDR3 sequence is 15 residues long. Germline CDR1 MGHRA, CDR2 YSYEKL. The V end lost 3 bases, the J end lost 3 bases, and 14 bases lay between the germline ends. The CDR3, as DNA: TGCGCCAGCAGCCACCCCAGGGGATCAGAAGAGACCCAGTACTTC. Protein sequence: CASSHPRGSEETQYF.

Judged by abundance, this clonotype is medium-sized. This rearrangement joins TRBV4-2 to TRBJ2-7, with D uncertain. This CDR3 has 14 amino acids. Germline V lookup: CDR1 LGHNA, CDR2 YNFKEQ. V lost 5 bases, J lost 0 bases, and 11 bases lay in between. CDR3 sequence reads: CASSTHTHSYEQYF. The CDR3 nucleotides are TGTGCCAGCAGCACCCATACCCACTCCTACGAGCAGTACTTC.